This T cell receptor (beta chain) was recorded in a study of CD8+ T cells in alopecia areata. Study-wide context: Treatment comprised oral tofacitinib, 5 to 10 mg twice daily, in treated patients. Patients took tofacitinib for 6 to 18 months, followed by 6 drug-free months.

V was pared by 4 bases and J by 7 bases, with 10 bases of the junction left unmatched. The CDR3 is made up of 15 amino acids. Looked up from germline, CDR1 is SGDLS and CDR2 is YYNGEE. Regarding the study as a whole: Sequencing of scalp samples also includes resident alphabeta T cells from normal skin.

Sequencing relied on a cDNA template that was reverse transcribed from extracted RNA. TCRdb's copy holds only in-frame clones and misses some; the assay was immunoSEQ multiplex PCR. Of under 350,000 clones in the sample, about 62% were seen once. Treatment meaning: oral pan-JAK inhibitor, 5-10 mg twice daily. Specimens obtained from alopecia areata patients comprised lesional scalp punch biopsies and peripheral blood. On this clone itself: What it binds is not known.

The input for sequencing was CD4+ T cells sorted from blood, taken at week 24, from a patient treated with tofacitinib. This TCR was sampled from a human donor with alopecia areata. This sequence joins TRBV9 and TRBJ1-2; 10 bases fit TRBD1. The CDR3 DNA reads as TGTGCCAGCAGCCCTCGGGACAGGGGTGGTGGTGGCTACACCTTC. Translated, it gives CASSPRDRGGGGYTF.